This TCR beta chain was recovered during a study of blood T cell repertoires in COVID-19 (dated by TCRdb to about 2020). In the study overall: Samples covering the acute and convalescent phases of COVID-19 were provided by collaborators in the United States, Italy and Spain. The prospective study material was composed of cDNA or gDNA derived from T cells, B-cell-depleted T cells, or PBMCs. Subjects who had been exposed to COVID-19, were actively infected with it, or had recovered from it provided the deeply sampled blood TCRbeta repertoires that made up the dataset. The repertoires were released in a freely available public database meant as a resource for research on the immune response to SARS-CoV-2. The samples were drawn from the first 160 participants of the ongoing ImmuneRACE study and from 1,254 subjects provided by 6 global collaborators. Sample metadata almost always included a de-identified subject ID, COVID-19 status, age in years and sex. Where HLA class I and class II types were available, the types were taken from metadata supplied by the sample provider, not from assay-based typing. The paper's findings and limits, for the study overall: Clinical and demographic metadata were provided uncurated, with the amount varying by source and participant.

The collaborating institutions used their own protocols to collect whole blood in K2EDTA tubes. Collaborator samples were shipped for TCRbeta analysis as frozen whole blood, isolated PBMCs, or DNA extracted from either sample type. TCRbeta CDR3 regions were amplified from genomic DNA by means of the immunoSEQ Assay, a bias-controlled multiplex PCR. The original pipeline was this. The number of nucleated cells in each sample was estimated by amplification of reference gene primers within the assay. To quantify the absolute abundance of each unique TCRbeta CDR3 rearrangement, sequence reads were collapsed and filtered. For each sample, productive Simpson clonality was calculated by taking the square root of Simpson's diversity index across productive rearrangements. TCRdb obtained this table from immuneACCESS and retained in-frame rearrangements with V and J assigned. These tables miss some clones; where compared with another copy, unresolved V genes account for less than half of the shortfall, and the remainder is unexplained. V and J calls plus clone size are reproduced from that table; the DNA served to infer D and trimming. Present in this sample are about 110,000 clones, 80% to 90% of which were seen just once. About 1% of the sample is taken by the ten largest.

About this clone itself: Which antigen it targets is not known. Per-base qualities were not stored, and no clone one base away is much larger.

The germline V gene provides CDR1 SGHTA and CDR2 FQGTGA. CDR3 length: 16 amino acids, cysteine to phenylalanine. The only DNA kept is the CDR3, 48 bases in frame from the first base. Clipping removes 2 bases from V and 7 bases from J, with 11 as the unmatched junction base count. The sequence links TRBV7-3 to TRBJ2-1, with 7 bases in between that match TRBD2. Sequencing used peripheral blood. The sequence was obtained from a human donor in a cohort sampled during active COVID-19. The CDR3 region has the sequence CASSLRAGPAGNEQFF. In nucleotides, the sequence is TGTGCCAGCAGCTTACGAGCGGGGCCGGCGGGTAATGAGCAGTTCTTC.